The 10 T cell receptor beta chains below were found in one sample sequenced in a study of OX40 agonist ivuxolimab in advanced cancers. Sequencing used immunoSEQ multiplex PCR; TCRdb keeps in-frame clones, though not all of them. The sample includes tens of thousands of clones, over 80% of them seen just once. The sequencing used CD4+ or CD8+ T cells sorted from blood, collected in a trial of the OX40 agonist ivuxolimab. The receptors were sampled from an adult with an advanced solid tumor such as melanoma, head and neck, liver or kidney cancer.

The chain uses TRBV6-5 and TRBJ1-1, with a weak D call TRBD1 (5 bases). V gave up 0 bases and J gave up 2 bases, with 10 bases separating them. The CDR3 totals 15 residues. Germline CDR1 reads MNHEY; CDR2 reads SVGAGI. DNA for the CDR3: TGTGCCAGCAGTTACTCCTCGGGACTAAACACTGAAGCTTTCTTT. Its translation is CASSYSSGLNTEAFF.

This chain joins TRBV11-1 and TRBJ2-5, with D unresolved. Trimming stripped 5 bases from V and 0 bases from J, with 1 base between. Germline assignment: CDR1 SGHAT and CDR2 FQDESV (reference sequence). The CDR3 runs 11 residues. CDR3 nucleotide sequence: TGTGCCAGCAGCAACCAAGAGACCCAGTACTTC. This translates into CASSNQETQYF.

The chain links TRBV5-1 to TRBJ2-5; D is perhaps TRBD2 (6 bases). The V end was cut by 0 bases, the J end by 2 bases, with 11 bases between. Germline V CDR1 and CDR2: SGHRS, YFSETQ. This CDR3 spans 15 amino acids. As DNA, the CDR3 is TGCGCCAGCAGCTTGGTCGGGGGTATACAAGAGACCCAGTACTTC. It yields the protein CASSLVGGIQETQYF.

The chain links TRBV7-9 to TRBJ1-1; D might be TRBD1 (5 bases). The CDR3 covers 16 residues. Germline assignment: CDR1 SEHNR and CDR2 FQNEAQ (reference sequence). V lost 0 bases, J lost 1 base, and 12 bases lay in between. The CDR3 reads CASSLAQGSPNTEAFF. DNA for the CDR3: TGTGCCAGCAGCTTAGCGCAGGGCAGTCCGAACACTGAAGCTTTCTTT.

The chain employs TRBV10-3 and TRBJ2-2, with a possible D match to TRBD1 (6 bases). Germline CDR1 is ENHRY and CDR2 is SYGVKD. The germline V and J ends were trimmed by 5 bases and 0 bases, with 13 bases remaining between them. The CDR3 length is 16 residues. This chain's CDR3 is CAISNQGSPNTGELFF. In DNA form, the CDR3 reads TGTGCCATCAGTAACCAGGGGAGCCCGAACACCGGGGAGCTGTTTTTT.

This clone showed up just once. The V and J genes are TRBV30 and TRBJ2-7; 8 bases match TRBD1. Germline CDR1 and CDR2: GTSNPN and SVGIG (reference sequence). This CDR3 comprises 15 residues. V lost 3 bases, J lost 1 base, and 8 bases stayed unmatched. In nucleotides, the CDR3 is TGTGCCTGGAGACAGGGACAGGTATTTTCCTACGAGCAGTACTTC. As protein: CAWRQGQVFSYEQYF. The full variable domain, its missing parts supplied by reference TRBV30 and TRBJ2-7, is SQTIHQWPATLVQPVGSPLSLECTVEGTSNPNLYWYRQAAGRGLQLLFYSVGIGQISSEVPQNLSASRPQDRQFILSSKKLLLSDSGFYLCAWRQGQVFSYEQYFGPGTRLTVT.

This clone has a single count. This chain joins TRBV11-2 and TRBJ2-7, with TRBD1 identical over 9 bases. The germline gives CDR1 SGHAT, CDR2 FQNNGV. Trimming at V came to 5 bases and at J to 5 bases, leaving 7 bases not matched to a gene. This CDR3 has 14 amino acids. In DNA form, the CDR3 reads TGTGCCAGCAGCCCCCTCGGGACAGGGAACGAGCAGTACTTC. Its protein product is CASSPLGTGNEQYF.

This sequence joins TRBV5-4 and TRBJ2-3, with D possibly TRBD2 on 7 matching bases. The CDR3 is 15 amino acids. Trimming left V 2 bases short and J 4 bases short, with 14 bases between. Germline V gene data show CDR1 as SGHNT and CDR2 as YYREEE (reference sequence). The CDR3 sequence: CASSFRGGGPDTQYF. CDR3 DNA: TGTGCCAGCAGCTTTCGTGGGGGGGGCCCAGATACGCAGTATTTT.

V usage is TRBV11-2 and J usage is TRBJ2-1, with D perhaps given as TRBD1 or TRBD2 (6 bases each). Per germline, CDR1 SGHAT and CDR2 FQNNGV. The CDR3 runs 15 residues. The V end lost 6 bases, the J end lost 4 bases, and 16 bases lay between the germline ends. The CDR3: CASSLGGGTYNEQFF. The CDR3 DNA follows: TGTGCCAGCAGTCTTGGAGGGGGGACTTACAATGAGCAGTTCTTC.

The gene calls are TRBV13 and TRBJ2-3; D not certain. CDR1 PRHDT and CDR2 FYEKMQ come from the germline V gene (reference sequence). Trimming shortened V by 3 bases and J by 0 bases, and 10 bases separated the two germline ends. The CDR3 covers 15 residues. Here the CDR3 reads CASSFRDYSTDTQYF. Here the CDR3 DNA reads TGTGCCAGCAGCTTTCGAGATTACAGCACAGATACGCAGTATTTT.